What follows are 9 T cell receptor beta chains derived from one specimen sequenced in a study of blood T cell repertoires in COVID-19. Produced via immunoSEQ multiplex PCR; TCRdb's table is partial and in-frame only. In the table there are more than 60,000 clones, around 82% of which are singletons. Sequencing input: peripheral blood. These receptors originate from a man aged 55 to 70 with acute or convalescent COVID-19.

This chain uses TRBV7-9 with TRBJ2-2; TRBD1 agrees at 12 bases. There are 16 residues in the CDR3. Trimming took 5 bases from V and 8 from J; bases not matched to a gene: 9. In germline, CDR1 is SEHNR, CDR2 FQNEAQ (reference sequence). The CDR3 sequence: CASSNSGTGGTGELFF. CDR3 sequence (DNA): TGTGCCAGCAGCAATTCCGGGACAGGGGGCACGGGGGAGCTGTTTTTT.

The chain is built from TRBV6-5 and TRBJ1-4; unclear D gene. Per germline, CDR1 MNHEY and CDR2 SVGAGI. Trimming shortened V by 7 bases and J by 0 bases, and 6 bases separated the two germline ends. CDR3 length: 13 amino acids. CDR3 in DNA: TGTGCCAGCACGCGCGCAACTAATGAAAAACTGTTTTTT. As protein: CASTRATNEKLFF.

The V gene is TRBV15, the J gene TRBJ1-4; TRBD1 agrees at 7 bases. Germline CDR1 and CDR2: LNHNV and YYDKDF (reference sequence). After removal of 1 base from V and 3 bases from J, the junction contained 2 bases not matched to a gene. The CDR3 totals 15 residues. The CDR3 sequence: CATSRATGANEKLFF. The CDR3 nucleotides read TGTGCCACCAGCAGAGCAACAGGGGCTAATGAAAAACTGTTTTTT.

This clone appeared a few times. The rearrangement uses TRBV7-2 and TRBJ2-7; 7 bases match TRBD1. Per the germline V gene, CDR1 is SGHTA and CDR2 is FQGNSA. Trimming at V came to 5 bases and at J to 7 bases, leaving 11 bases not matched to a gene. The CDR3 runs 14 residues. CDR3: CASSKGTVGGEQYF. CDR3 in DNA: TGTGCCAGCAGCAAAGGGACAGTTGGGGGAGAGCAGTACTTC.

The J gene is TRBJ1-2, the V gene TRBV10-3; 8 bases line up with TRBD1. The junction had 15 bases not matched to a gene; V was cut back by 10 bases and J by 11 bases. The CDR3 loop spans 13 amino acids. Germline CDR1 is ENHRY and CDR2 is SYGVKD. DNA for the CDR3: TGTGCCAGCCAACAGGGGGTCATGACGTTTTACACCTTC. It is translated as CASQQGVMTFYTF.

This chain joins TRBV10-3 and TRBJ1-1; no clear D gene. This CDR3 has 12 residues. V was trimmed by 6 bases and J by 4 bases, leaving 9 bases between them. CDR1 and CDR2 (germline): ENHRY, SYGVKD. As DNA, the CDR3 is TGTGCCATCAGCCCTGCGGGCACTGAAGCTTTCTTT. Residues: CAISPAGTEAFF.

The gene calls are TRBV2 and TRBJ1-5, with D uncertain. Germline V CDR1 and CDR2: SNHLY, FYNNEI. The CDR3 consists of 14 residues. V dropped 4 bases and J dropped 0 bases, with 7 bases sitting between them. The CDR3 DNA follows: TGTGCCAGCAGTGGGGCGTATAGCAATCAGCCCCAGCATTTT. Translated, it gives CASSGAYSNQPQHF.

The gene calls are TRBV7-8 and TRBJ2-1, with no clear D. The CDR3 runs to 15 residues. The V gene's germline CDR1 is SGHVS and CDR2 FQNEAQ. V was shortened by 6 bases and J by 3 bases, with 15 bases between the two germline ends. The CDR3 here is CASSSTSVYYNEQFF. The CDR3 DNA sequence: TGTGCCAGCAGTTCCACCAGCGTCTACTACAATGAGCAGTTCTTC.

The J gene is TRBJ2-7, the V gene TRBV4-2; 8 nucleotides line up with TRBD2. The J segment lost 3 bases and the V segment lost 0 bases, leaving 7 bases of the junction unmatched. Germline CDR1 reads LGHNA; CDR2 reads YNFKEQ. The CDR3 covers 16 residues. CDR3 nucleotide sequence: TGTGCCAGCAGCCAAGATCTTGGGCGGGGGGTCTACGAGCAGTACTTC. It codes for CASSQDLGRGVYEQYF.